Presented here are 6 T cell receptor beta chains from one specimen sequenced in a study of CXCR3-negative and CXCR3-positive naive CD8 T cells. The study made its TRB cDNA libraries by 5' RACE, adding UMI labels. Using the 5' RACE reads, TCRdb records one entry per CDR3 protein without DNA. The sample is made up of tens of thousands of distinct CDR3 sequences, and the top ten hold 1.5% to 2% of it. Sequencing used naive CXCR3- CD8+ T cells from blood. Subset denoted: CD45RO-CCR7+CD27+CD95- naive CD8+ T cells lacking CXCR3 (TNR3-). These receptor sequences come from a human donor in good health. Some clones in this sample may be carry-over from other donors' samples.

V is TRBV7-8 and J is TRBJ2-3; as DNA is missing, the TRBD1 call by TCRdb cannot be tested. Germline-derived CDR1 and CDR2 are SGHVS and FQNEAQ. This CDR3 is 14 amino acids long. CDR3 sequence reads: CASSPDLGPDTQYF.

The V gene is TRBV20-1, the J gene TRBJ2-1. CDR1 is DFQATT, CDR2 SNEGSKA, per germline (reference sequence). This CDR3 has 13 amino acids. The CDR3 protein is CSKSREPYNEQFF.

The V gene is TRBV29-1, the J gene TRBJ2-4; the D call of TRBD2 rests on TCRdb alone, since no DNA is present to check it. Germline CDR1 reads SQVTM; CDR2 reads ANQGSEA. The CDR3 is made up of 13 amino acids. The CDR3 loop is CSVEGGTKNIQYF.

This chain connects TRBV27 to TRBJ1-1. This CDR3 has 15 residues. CDR1 and CDR2 (germline): MNHEY, SMNVEV (reference sequence). The CDR3: CASSHHPTVNTEAFF.

This chain connects TRBV29-1 to TRBJ2-2; the TCRdb call, TRBD2, lacks DNA for checking. The CDR3 loop spans 13 amino acids. Germline CDR1 SQVTM, CDR2 ANQGSEA. CDR3 sequence reads: CSVWRGNTGELFF.

The V gene is TRBV12-3 or TRBV12-4, the J gene TRBJ2-6; lacking DNA, the TRBD1 call made by TCRdb goes unchecked. The CDR3 length is 16 residues. This chain's CDR3 is CASSSTRGYGANVLTF.